Below, 18 T cell receptor beta chains from the same sample are listed, as sequenced in a study of monozygotic twins with inflammatory bowel disease. Reprocessing the 5' RACE reads, TCRdb reports a single entry for every CDR3 protein and omits DNA. Recorded for this sample: approximately 400,000 distinct CDR3 sequences. The sequenced material came from blood. Receptor source: a human donor with ulcerative colitis or Crohn's disease, or a healthy co-twin of an affected twin (not recorded which).

The CDR3 loop reads CASSWDVTGELFF. The rearrangement uses TRBV5-5 and TRBJ2-2. Germline CDR1 SGHKS, CDR2 YYEKEE (reference sequence). The CDR3 sequence is 13 residues long.

The chain is built from TRBV29-1 and TRBJ2-7; TCRdb lists TRBD2, though no DNA is available to test this call. The V gene's germline CDR1 is SQVTM and CDR2 ANQGSEA. The CDR3 extends over 14 amino acids. The CDR3 loop is CSVGKGGRTYEQYF.

J is TRBJ2-6 and V is TRBV24-1; TCRdb selects TRBD1, and the lack of DNA leaves this call unchecked. The CDR3 totals 17 residues. The germline V gene has CDR1 KGHDR and CDR2 SFDVKD. CDR3 region: CATSGRSAGSGANVLTF.

This chain links TRBV1 with TRBJ1-2. TRBV1 is a pseudogene locus. This CDR3 is built from 14 residues. This chain's CDR3 is CTSSPADSYYGYTF.

The chain joins TRBV6-2 or TRBV6-3 to TRBJ2-1; with no DNA, the TCRdb D assignment of TRBD1 cannot be verified. The V gene's germline CDR1 is MNHEY and CDR2 SVGEGT. This CDR3 spans 15 amino acids. CDR3 amino acids: CASSYGISGPQSGFF.

The rearrangement uses TRBV20-1 and TRBJ2-7; TCRdb's assignment of TRBD2 cannot be checked, as there is no DNA. The CDR3 consists of 15 residues. Germline CDR1 is DFQATT and CDR2 is SNEGSKA (reference sequence). The CDR3 spells CSAIPGTSGTYEQYF.

This chain connects TRBV6-5 to TRBJ1-1; without DNA, the TCRdb call of TRBD1 cannot be checked. This CDR3 region has 14 residues. Germline CDR1 reads MNHEY; CDR2 reads SVGAGI. CDR3 in amino acids: CASSYDRRNTEAFF.

The V and J genes are TRBV21-1 and TRBJ1-2; the TRBD1 assignment by TCRdb is unverifiable without DNA. TRBV21-1 is reported as a pseudogene. This CDR3 has 17 amino acids. This chain's CDR3 is CASVHPEETGGSNGYTF.

This sequence joins TRBV5-1 and TRBJ2-1; the TRBD1 assignment by TCRdb is unverifiable without DNA. CDR3 length: 17 residues. Germline lookup yields CDR1 SGHRS and CDR2 YFSETQ. CDR3 amino acids: CASSFVGSQGVYNEQFF. Drawing the rest from reference TRBV5-1 and TRBJ2-1, the complete variable domain is KAGVTQTPRYLIKTRGQQVTLSCSPISGHRSVSWYQQTPGQGLQFLFEYFSETQRNKGNFPGRFSGRQFSNSRSEMNVSTLELGDSALYLCASSFVGSQGVYNEQFFGPGTRLTVL.

J is TRBJ1-6 and V is TRBV5-5. Germline values: CDR1 SGHKS, CDR2 YYEKEE (reference sequence). CDR3 size: 13 residues. CDR3 sequence: CASSSSGDSPLHF.

The V gene is TRBV4-3, the J gene TRBJ2-5; without DNA, the TCRdb call of TRBD1 cannot be checked. CDR3 length equals 15 residues. The V gene's germline CDR1 is LGHNA and CDR2 YSLEER. Here the CDR3 reads CASSQEATGRETQYF.

The V gene is TRBV12-3 or TRBV12-4, the J gene TRBJ1-2. The CDR3 loop spans 12 amino acids. CDR3 amino acids: CASSLIFGVFNF.

The rearrangement uses TRBV19 and TRBJ2-3; the TRBD1 assignment by TCRdb is unverifiable without DNA. Germline V gene lookup returns CDR1 LNHDA and CDR2 SQIVND (reference sequence). The CDR3 is 14 amino acids. The CDR3 sequence: CASSPVPGEDTQYF.

The chain links TRBV14 to TRBJ2-5. From germline, CDR1 is SGHDN and CDR2 FVKESK. The CDR3 covers 14 residues. The CDR3 region is CASSQGQNQETQYF. The entire variable domain, with the rest obtained from reference TRBV14 and TRBJ2-5, is as follows: EAGVTQFPSHSVIEKGQTVTLRCDPISGHDNLYWYRRVMGKEIKFLLHFVKESKQDESGMPNNRFLAERTGGTYSTLKVQPAELEDSGVYFCASSQGQNQETQYFGPGTRLLVL.

The rearrangement uses TRBV5-1 and TRBJ2-3; the TCRdb D gene call, TRBD1, has no DNA to confirm it. The CDR3 runs to 15 residues. Germline values: CDR1 SGHRS, CDR2 YFSETQ. The CDR3 sequence is CASSLGQGGPDTQYF.

The V call is TRBV5-1, the J call TRBJ2-7; TCRdb selects TRBD1, and the lack of DNA leaves this call unchecked. In germline, CDR1 is SGHRS, CDR2 YFSETQ. This CDR3 has 16 amino acids. Here the CDR3 reads CASSALPGQADYEQYF.

The chain combines TRBV20-1 with TRBJ2-3; TCRdb calls TRBD2, which cannot be checked without DNA. The CDR3 is 13 residues long. Germline values: CDR1 DFQATT, CDR2 SNEGSKA (reference sequence). Here the CDR3 reads CSARVAVAGTQYF.

The chain joins TRBV12-3 or TRBV12-4 to TRBJ1-5; there is no DNA to check the TCRdb D call of TRBD1. This CDR3 comprises 14 residues. The CDR3 sequence: CASTWTGGSQPQHF.